The rows below give T cell receptor beta chains drawn from one sample of a study of chemoradiotherapy in HPV16-positive cancers. TCRdb keeps only in-frame clones here, not all; method: immunoSEQ multiplex PCR. This sample has about 27,000 clones, with 93% found just once. Here the sequenced sample was blood, taken from a patient who underwent chemoradiotherapy. The receptors stem from a human donor with HPV-associated anogenital cancer. The CDR3 runs from the conserved cysteine through the conserved F or W. The D gene is left open where the match is weak. Clone size, where shown, is once, few, many, or a class for clones that have expanded.

j_gene,abundance,v_gene,d_gene,CDR3nt,CDR3aa
TRBJ2-1,NA,TRBV14,NA,TGTGCCAGCAGCCGCACGGGCAGGGGAAAGTACAATGAGCAGTTCTTC,CASSRTGRGKYNEQFF
TRBJ1-1,NA,TRBV18,TRBD1,TGTGCCAGCTCACCACAGAGGACAGGGGACACTGAAGCTTTCTTT,CASSPQRTGDTEAFF
TRBJ1-1,once,TRBV6-5,TRBD1,TGTGCCAGCAGGCCAGGGACAGTAAACACTGAAGCTTTCTTT,CASRPGTVNTEAFF
TRBJ2-1,NA,TRBV19,TRBD2,TGTGCCAGTAGTGTTCCTAGCGGGGGAAGGAATGAGCAGTTCTTC,CASSVPSGGRNEQFF
TRBJ2-1,NA,TRBV27,TRBD1,TGTGCCAGCGGAACCGGGACAGGGGTTCGCGGTGAGCAGTTCTTC,CASGTGTGVRGEQFF
TRBJ2-7,NA,TRBV18,NA,TGTGCCAGCTCACCATGGCAGTCTTCCTACGAGCAGTACTTC,CASSPWQSSYEQYF
TRBJ2-5,NA,TRBV11-2,NA,TGTGCCAGCAGCTTAGAAGGTCAGGCCTGGGAGACCCAGTACTTC,CASSLEGQAWETQYF
TRBJ1-2,NA,TRBV10-3,TRBD1,TGTGCCATCTCGCAGGGGGGAGGGGCATTTCACTATGGCTACACCTTC,CAISQGGGAFHYGYTF
TRBJ2-1,NA,TRBV7-2,TRBD2,TGTGCCAGCACCCCCAGCGGGGTGTCCTACAATGAGCAGTTCTTC,CASTPSGVSYNEQFF
TRBJ1-3,NA,TRBV5-5,NA,TGTGCCAGCAGCTTGGGGGTCGCTGGAAACACCATATATTTT,CASSLGVAGNTIYF
TRBJ1-1,NA,TRBV7-3,NA,TGTGCCAGCAGCTCCGGGGGAGGAAACACTGAAGCTTTCTTT,CASSSGGGNTEAFF
TRBJ2-7,NA,TRBV28,NA,TGTGCCAGCAGATCATACAGGGCCTTCTCCTACGAGCAGTACTTC,CASRSYRAFSYEQYF
TRBJ1-1,NA,TRBV6-4,TRBD1,TGTGCCAGCAGACCCACAGGGGGGAACACTGAAGCTTTCTTT,CASRPTGGNTEAFF
TRBJ2-2,NA,TRBV5-1,NA,TGCGCCAGCAGCTACAACGGAGTGAACACCGGGGAGCTGTTTTTT,CASSYNGVNTGELFF
TRBJ1-4,NA,TRBV7-9,NA,TGTGCCAGCAGCTTAGTCGGGGCCGATAATGAAAAACTGTTTTTT,CASSLVGADNEKLFF
TRBJ1-2,NA,TRBV27,NA,TGTGCCAGCAGTTTATTAAGGGGTCCAACCAACTATGGCTACACCTTC,CASSLLRGPTNYGYTF
TRBJ2-2,NA,TRBV10-3,NA,TGTGCCATCAGCGAGTGGGAGGCCGGGGAGCTGTTTTTT,CAISEWEAGELFF
TRBJ1-4,few,TRBV4-2,NA,TGTGCCAGCAGCCCTGGTGAAAAACTGTTTTTT,CASSPGEKLFF
TRBJ1-1,NA,TRBV18,NA,TGTGCCAGCTCACCGACAGGCCGCGGTGAAGCTTTCTTT,CASSPTGRGEAFF
TRBJ1-5,NA,TRBV19,NA,TGTGCCAGTAGTACCTGGACAGCTCAGCCCCAGCATTTT,CASSTWTAQPQHF
TRBJ1-2,NA,TRBV27,TRBD1,TGTGCCAGCAGTTTTGGAGGGGGCGCTGGCTACACCTTC,CASSFGGGAGYTF
TRBJ2-3,once,TRBV5-5,NA,TGTGCCAGCAGTTCAAACCCGCGCCCCTCAGATACGCAGTATTTT,CASSSNPRPSDTQYF
TRBJ2-7,NA,TRBV27,TRBD2,TGTGCCAGCCGACCTCGGACTAGCGGGTACTACGAGCAGTACTTC,CASRPRTSGYYEQYF
TRBJ2-1,NA,TRBV19,NA,TGTGCCAGTAGTAAGACACTCTACAATGAGCAGTTCTTC,CASSKTLYNEQFF
TRBJ2-5,once,TRBV14,TRBD2,TGTGCCAGCAGCATGCCGGGACTAGCGGGGTCGGGGCAAGAGACCCAGTACTTC,CASSMPGLAGSGQETQYF
TRBJ1-2,NA,TRBV19,TRBD1,TGTGCCAGTAGCATCGTTACAGGGGTGAAAGGCTACACCTTC,CASSIVTGVKGYTF
TRBJ2-2,NA,TRBV15,NA,TGTGCCACCAGCACGCGGGACACCCACACCGGGGAGCTGTTTTTT,CATSTRDTHTGELFF
TRBJ1-4,NA,TRBV28,NA,TGTGCCAGCAGCCTGGGCGGAACCGGACCCCGGAGGTTTTTT,CASSLGGTGPRRFF
TRBJ2-7,NA,TRBV6-5,TRBD2,TGTGCCAGCAGGTCTCCGGGAGGCCGGTACGAGCAGTACTTC,CASRSPGGRYEQYF
TRBJ1-5,NA,TRBV18,NA,TGTGCCAGCTCACCAGAGGGTTTAGATGGTCAGCCCCAGCATTTT,CASSPEGLDGQPQHF
TRBJ2-3,NA,TRBV18,NA,TGTGCCAGCTCACTCACAGATACGCAGTATTTT,CASSLTDTQYF
TRBJ2-1,NA,TRBV7-9,TRBD2,TGTGCCAGCAGCCCGGGACTAGCGGGAGGAAAGGGGGAGCAGTTCTTC,CASSPGLAGGKGEQFF
TRBJ2-3,NA,TRBV5-1,TRBD2,TGCGCCAGCAGACCTACCCTATCTAGCGGTAGCACAGATACGCAGTATTTT,CASRPTLSSGSTDTQYF
TRBJ1-1,NA,TRBV9,NA,TGTGCCAGCAGCGTAACAGACACGAACACTGAAGCTTTCTTT,CASSVTDTNTEAFF
TRBJ1-4,NA,TRBV5-1,NA,TGCGCCAGCAGCTTGAGTTACGTCCTTAATGAAAAACTGTTTTTT,CASSLSYVLNEKLFF
TRBJ1-4,NA,TRBV28,NA,TGTGCCAGCAGTTGGGTCTCAGTTGTAGGGAATGAAAAACTGTTTTTT,CASSWVSVVGNEKLFF
TRBJ2-7,NA,TRBV15,TRBD2,TGTGCCACCAGCCCGGGGGGTGGCCGCTCCTACGAGCAGTACTTC,CATSPGGGRSYEQYF
TRBJ2-7,NA,TRBV7-8,TRBD1,TGTGCCAGCAGGGTCGGGACAGGGAGATACGAGCAGTACTTC,CASRVGTGRYEQYF